This paragraph reports one T cell receptor (beta chain). Original analysis: Estimated nucleated cell counts came from reference gene primer amplification. Libraries were prepared by immunoSEQ multiplex PCR; TCRdb keeps only in-frame clonotypes and omits some of them. The DNA was the basis for D and trimming; V, J and clone size are from that table. Here the sample spans roughly 120,000 clones, approximately 80% being singletons. This entry belongs to a study of blood T cell repertoires in COVID-19. Study details: Acute-phase and convalescent COVID-19 samples originated in the United States, Italy and Spain. The analysed material was cDNA or gDNA that came from T cells, B-cell-depleted T cells, or PBMCs.

Trimming left V 7 bases short and J 7 bases short, with 10 bases between. The CDR3 runs 11 residues. Germline assignment: CDR1 SNHLY and CDR2 FYNNEI. The source is a woman aged 70-85 years with acute or convalescent COVID-19. This chain links TRBV2 with TRBJ1-1; tentative D call: TRBD1 (6 bases). Sequencing used peripheral blood. The CDR3 nucleotides are TGTGCCAGCACTTTCAGGGGTGAAGCTTTCTTT. This gives the protein CASTFRGEAFF.